This T cell receptor (beta chain) was obtained from a study of breast tumors, draining lymph nodes, adjacent tissues. This clonotype has ten or more counts. Its antigen remains unidentified. The lymph nodes were axillary draining lymph nodes from breast cancer patients. Germline V gene sequence: CDR1 SQVTM, CDR2 ANQGSEA. Trimming shortened V by 1 base and J by 8 bases, and 11 bases separated the two germline ends. The CDR3 sequence is 12 residues long. TCRdb fed the multiplex PCR reads into MiXCR, producing one record per CDR3 protein. The sample holds about 200,000 distinct CDR3 sequences, less than 40% seen once. Study outcomes and limitations: Compared with lymph nodes, tumors were less diverse; compared with nontumor tissue, more.

The chain links TRBV29-1 to TRBJ1-2; D might be TRBD1 (5 bases). This receptor was obtained from a female donor with breast cancer. Some clones in this sample may be carry-over from other donors' samples. Sequenced input: axillary lymph node tissue. The CDR3 sequence: CSVEGGSPGYTF. DNA for the CDR3: TGCAGCGTTGAAGGGGGCTCCCCGGGCTACACCTTC. Combining the CDR3 with reference TRBV29-1 and TRBJ1-2 gives the whole variable domain SAVISQKPSRDICQRGTSLTIQCQVDSQVTMMFWYRQQPGQSLTLIATANQGSEATYESGFVIDKFPISRPNLTFSTLTVSNMSPEDSSIYLCSVEGGSPGYTFGSGTRLTVV.